A selection of T cell receptor beta chains follows, all from one sample in a study of blood T cell repertoires in COVID-19. Sequenced by immunoSEQ multiplex PCR; TCRdb stores in-frame clones only, minus some. The sample shows 150,000 to 200,000 clones, approximately 73% of them seen only once. Material: PBMCs or T cells enriched from blood (not recorded which). These receptors all come from a woman between 50 and 59 years old with acute COVID-19. CDR3s include the opening cysteine and the closing phenylalanine or tryptophan. The order of the fields is J gene, CDR3 length, D gene, V gene, clone size, CDR3 DNA, CDR3 protein. A D gene is named only where the DNA matches it firmly. The size field is filled for only some rows; it gives once, few, many or a size class.

TRBJ1-4 15 NA TRBV7-9 few TGTGCCAGCAGCCCAGGGGAGCTGTCTAATGAAAAACTGTTTTTT CASSPGELSNEKLFF
TRBJ1-2 12 NA TRBV29-1 few TGCAGCGTTGGGGGGACTAGTTATGGCTACACCTTC CSVGGTSYGYTF
TRBJ1-2 13 NA TRBV18 few TGTGCCAGCTCACCAGGAGCAGGGGACGGCTACACCTTC CASSPGAGDGYTF
TRBJ1-3 13 NA TRBV2 NA TGTGCCAGCAGCCCGGGGTGGGGAAACACCATATATTTT CASSPGWGNTIYF
TRBJ2-1 13 NA TRBV7-6 few TGTGCCAGCACCCCCACAGGGTTCGGGGAGCAGTTCTTC CASTPTGFGEQFF
TRBJ1-5 15 NA TRBV11-2 once TGTGCCAGCAGCTTCGGGGATTATAGCAATCAGCCCCAGCATTTT CASSFGDYSNQPQHF
TRBJ1-3 11 NA TRBV12-3/TRBV12-4 NA TGTGCCAGCAGTCAAGGAAACACCATATATTTT CASSQGNTIYF
TRBJ1-5 15 NA TRBV9 NA TGTGCCAGCAGCACAGGGACGGTAGGCAATCAGCCCCAGCATTTT CASSTGTVGNQPQHF
TRBJ1-4 13 NA TRBV28 NA TGTGCCAGCAGTTTAAGGGGTTGGGGAAAACTGTTTTTT CASSLRGWGKLFF
TRBJ1-5 17 NA TRBV21-1 NA TGTGCCAGCGGAAAACACAAAAACAGGCGTCCCAATCAGCCCCAGCATTTT CASGKHKNRRPNQPQHF
TRBJ1-5 13 NA TRBV6-5 NA TGTGCCAGCAGGCTTACAGGAGATCAGCCCCAGCATTTT CASRLTGDQPQHF
TRBJ1-2 14 TRBD1 TRBV6-5 NA TGTGCCAGCAGTTACTCTCGAGGGGGCGATGGCTACACCTTC CASSYSRGGDGYTF
TRBJ1-3 15 TRBD1 TRBV4-1 NA TGCGCCAGCAGGCCGGGACAGGGTACTGGAAACACCATATATTTT CASRPGQGTGNTIYF
TRBJ2-1 12 NA TRBV7-9 NA TGTGCCAGCAGCTCGAGATTCGATGAGCAGTTCTTC CASSSRFDEQFF
TRBJ1-5 15 TRBD1 TRBV28 NA TGTGCCAGCAGTTGGACACAGGGGGCGAATCAGCCCCAGCATTTT CASSWTQGANQPQHF
TRBJ2-3 15 TRBD2 TRBV5-1 NA TGCGCCAGCAGCTTGGGACTAGCGGGAAGAGATACGCAGTATTTT CASSLGLAGRDTQYF
TRBJ2-1 17 TRBD1 TRBV14 NA TGTGCCAGCAGCCAATTCGTGGGTCAGGGGGCTAAAAATGAGCAGTTCTTC CASSQFVGQGAKNEQFF
TRBJ1-2 12 NA TRBV11-2 NA TGTGCCAGCAGTGGGGGGAGCTATGGCTACACCTTC CASSGGSYGYTF
TRBJ1-5 17 TRBD1 TRBV3-1/TRBV3-2 NA TGTGCCAGCAGCCAAGTTTTCCCAGGGGGCGCAGGTCAGCCCCAGCATTTT CASSQVFPGGAGQPQHF
TRBJ1-1 13 NA TRBV6-4 few TGTGCCAGCAGCCCCCAGGGGAACACTGAAGCTTTCTTT CASSPQGNTEAFF
TRBJ1-5 14 NA TRBV20-1 once TGCAGTGCTAGTGGTCAGGGGCGCCACCAGCCCCAGCATTTT CSASGQGRHQPQHF
TRBJ1-1 14 TRBD1 TRBV6-5 NA TGTGCCAGCAGATTGGACAGGACGAACACTGAAGCTTTCTTT CASRLDRTNTEAFF
TRBJ1-6 14 TRBD1 TRBV7-3 NA TGTGCCAGCAGCCATGGGACAGGAGGTTCACCCCTCCACTTT CASSHGTGGSPLHF
TRBJ1-1 14 TRBD1 TRBV6-2/TRBV6-3 NA TGTGCCAGCACCCCCCAGGGGGCCCGAGGTGAAGCTTTCTTT CASTPQGARGEAFF
TRBJ2-3 13 NA TRBV29-1 NA TGCAGCGTTGGATCGACTAGCACAGATACGCAGTATTTT CSVGSTSTDTQYF
TRBJ2-3 17 TRBD2 TRBV24-1 few TGTGCCACCAGTGATCGATTAGCGGGGGGCCGGGGCGATACGCAGTATTTT CATSDRLAGGRGDTQYF
TRBJ2-5 16 NA TRBV18 NA TGTGCCAGCTCACCACCAGGGCGACTACTACAAGAGACCCAGTACTTC CASSPPGRLLQETQYF
TRBJ1-1 15 NA TRBV19 NA TGTGCCAGTAGTATTTCTGAGATTGGAGGGACTGAAGCTTTCTTT CASSISEIGGTEAFF
TRBJ1-6 16 NA TRBV5-4 NA TGTGCCAGCAGATCCTCCAGGGATTCGCGCAATTCACCCCTCCACTTT CASRSSRDSRNSPLHF
TRBJ1-6 15 NA TRBV5-1 NA TGCGCCAGCAGCCGATTGGACAATCGGAATTCACCCCTCCACTTT CASSRLDNRNSPLHF
TRBJ2-5 15 TRBD2 TRBV10-3 NA TGTGCCATCAGTGAGGAACTAGCGGGATCGGAGACCCAGTACTTC CAISEELAGSETQYF
TRBJ2-3 16 NA TRBV5-1 NA TGCGCCAGCAGCCACTTCCGCCTAGCTAGCACAGATACGCAGTATTTT CASSHFRLASTDTQYF
TRBJ1-2 13 NA TRBV6-5 NA TGTGCCAGCAGGGACACAGGTCCCCGGGGCTACACCTTC CASRDTGPRGYTF
TRBJ2-2 13 NA TRBV14 NA TGTGCCAGCAGCTCACAGGGAGCCGGGGAGCTGTTTTTT CASSSQGAGELFF
TRBJ1-1 15 TRBD1 TRBV6-5 NA TGTGCCAACCGGGACAGGGGGCGTCCGGACACTGAAGCTTTCTTT CANRDRGRPDTEAFF